This passage covers 14 T cell receptor beta chains from one sample sequenced in a study of human T cells and chemical hapten exposure (dated by TCRdb to about 2021). The method was RACE. Sequencing relied on a NextSeq 500. The public sequencing data were trimmed at Q25 with fastp and processed into clonotypes with MiXCR by TCRdb, which kept only in-frame beta chains. Rows merge per CDR3 protein into single entries with the most common DNA and genes. In all, the sample holds some 90,000 distinct CDR3 sequences, and about 8.6% of those were seen once. The biggest ten clones account for around 3% of the sample. Reading the label with the study, this specimen's time point is: healthy volunteer bleed at 2 weeks. Total RNA was extracted from unfractionated whole blood collected in Tempus Blood RNA tubes. The material sequenced was whole blood. Receptors originate from a female donor in good health. Some clones in this sample may be carry-over from other donors' samples.

This clonotype has a single count. This sequence joins TRBV12-3 or TRBV12-4 and TRBJ2-5, with D possibly matching TRBD1 (6 bases). Between the trimmed V and J ends, which lost 6 bases and 3 bases, there was a span of 11 bases. The CDR3 has 13 residues. The CDR3 DNA reads as TGTGCCAGCAGAACGACAGGAGAAGAGACCCAGTACTTC. Protein sequence: CASRTTGEETQYF.

This clonotype was counted at least ten times. The V gene is TRBV5-1, the J gene TRBJ2-5; D gene ambiguous. Trimming left V 0 bases short and J 5 bases short, with 11 bases between. Germline V lookup: CDR1 SGHRS, CDR2 YFSETQ. The CDR3 consists of 14 residues. CDR3: CASSLGATQETQYF. In DNA form, the CDR3 reads TGCGCCAGCAGCTTGGGGGCCACCCAGGAGACCCAGTACTTC.

This clonotype was found many times. The V and J genes are TRBV5-1 and TRBJ1-1; 9 bases align to TRBD1. V shed 3 bases, J shed 0 bases, and the junction held 9 bases outside the gene matches. The germline V gene has CDR1 SGHRS and CDR2 YFSETQ. This CDR3 region has 17 residues. The CDR3 sequence: CASSSYRGLDMNTEAFF. CDR3 coding DNA: TGCGCCAGCAGCTCCTACAGGGGGCTTGACATGAACACTGAAGCTTTCTTT.

This clonotype was counted at least ten times. The chain couples TRBV20-1 to TRBJ2-7; 9 nucleotides agree with TRBD1. CDR1 DFQATT and CDR2 SNEGSKA come from the germline V gene (reference sequence). V shed 4 bases, J shed 2 bases, and the junction held 6 bases outside the gene matches. The CDR3 is 14 residues long. In DNA, the CDR3 is TGCAGTGCTACGGGGACAGGGCCTCCCTACGAGCAGTACTTC. Protein sequence: CSATGTGPPYEQYF.

The J gene is TRBJ2-5, the V gene TRBV20-1; TRBD2 agrees at 11 bases. Germline-derived CDR1 and CDR2 are DFQATT and SNEGSKA (reference sequence). The V gene end was trimmed by 7 bases and the J gene end by 2 bases; junction bases not matched to a gene: 0. CDR3 length: 12 residues. The CDR3 reads CSGTSGQETQYF. DNA for the CDR3: TGCAGTGGGACTAGCGGGCAAGAGACCCAGTACTTC.

This clonotype came up many times. This chain connects TRBV4-2 to TRBJ2-7; 10 nucleotides agree with TRBD2. CDR3 length: 15 amino acids. Germline V gene lookup returns CDR1 LGHNA and CDR2 YNFKEQ. V shed 3 bases, J shed 5 bases, and the junction held 7 bases outside the gene matches. CDR3 bases: TGTGCCAGCAGCCAGGGACTAGCGTCTCTGGACGAGCAGTACTTC. It yields the protein CASSQGLASLDEQYF.

The chain links TRBV5-4 to TRBJ2-5; unclear D gene. V was shortened by 1 base and J by 3 bases, with 7 bases between the two germline ends. The CDR3 has 13 residues. Germline V gene sequence: CDR1 SGHNT, CDR2 YYREEE (reference sequence). The CDR3: CASSLIQKETQYF. The CDR3 DNA follows: TGTGCCAGCAGCTTGATCCAGAAAGAGACCCAGTACTTC.

The chain has TRBV9 and TRBJ1-6, with D uncertain. V gave up 4 bases and J gave up 7 bases, with 15 bases separating them. The CDR3 is 15 amino acids. Germline V gives CDR1 SGDLS, CDR2 YYNGEE. The CDR3 region has the DNA TGTGCCAGCAGCTTAAAAGGGTCGAAAAATTCACCCCTCCACTTT. Protein product: CASSLKGSKNSPLHF.

The V call is TRBV6-2 or TRBV6-3, the J call TRBJ1-1; TRBD1 might be the D (5 bases). Germline CDR1 and CDR2: MNHEY and SVGEGT. V was clipped by 6 bases and J by 11 bases, with 19 bases between them. The CDR3 covers 13 residues. In nucleotides, the CDR3 is TGTGCCAGCAGGCCACCGGGACCCCCACGGGCTTTCTTT. It encodes CASRPPGPPRAFF.

In this sample, this clonotype turned up many times. The V and J genes are TRBV7-2 and TRBJ2-3; D uncertain. V gave up 4 bases and J gave up 12 bases, with 14 bases separating them. The CDR3 covers 12 residues. CDR1 SGHTA and CDR2 FQGNSA come from the germline V gene. The CDR3 loop is CASSYLQYSQYF. In DNA form, the CDR3 reads TGTGCCAGCAGCTATTTACAATACTCACAGTATTTT.

This clonotype was detected a few times. The gene calls are TRBV9 and TRBJ2-5; the D call may be TRBD1 or TRBD2 (6 bases each). Germline-derived CDR1 and CDR2 are SGDLS and YYNGEE. Trimming pared 3 bases from V and 5 bases from J, leaving 8 bases between. CDR3 length: 12 amino acids. Here the CDR3 reads CASSGGGETQYF. CDR3 bases: TGTGCCAGCAGCGGAGGGGGGGAGACCCAGTACTTC.

This clonotype occurred a few times. The V call is TRBV7-7, the J call TRBJ2-1, with a tentative D call TRBD2 (5 bases). Germline-derived CDR1 and CDR2 are SSHAT and FNYEAQ (reference sequence). The CDR3 totals 16 residues. V was pared by 4 bases and J by 8 bases, with 21 bases between. CDR3 in amino acids: CASSSTTGVGWDEQFF. CDR3 DNA sequence: TGTGCCAGCAGCTCAACCACCGGGGTCGGATGGGATGAGCAGTTCTTC. The variable domain in full, with the rest retrieved from reference TRBV7-7 and TRBJ2-1, is GAGVSQSPRYKVTKRGQDVTLRCDPISSHATLYWYQQALGQGPEFLTYFNYEAQPDKSGLPSDRFSAERPEGSISTLTIQRTEQRDSAMYRCASSSTTGVGWDEQFFGPGTRLTVL.

The chain is built from TRBV28 and TRBJ2-2; no firm D call. Trimming stripped 6 bases from V and 4 bases from J, with 15 bases between. This CDR3 has 15 residues. Germline CDR1 MDHEN, CDR2 SYDVKM. The CDR3 DNA reads TGTGCCAGCAGCCCCCCTCTTGGGCCCACCGGGGAGCTGTTTTTT. Its translation is CASSPPLGPTGELFF.

Concerning this clonotype: A much larger clone differs by one base, so this may be a read error. The chain carries TRBV20-1 and TRBJ1-1; 9 positions agree with TRBD1. CDR3 size: 13 residues. Germline V gene sequence: CDR1 DFQATT, CDR2 SNEGSKA (reference sequence). For the CDR3, the DNA is TGCAGAATAAGACAGGGGGATTTAACTGAAGCTTTCTTT. Its translation is CRIRQGDLTEAFF.